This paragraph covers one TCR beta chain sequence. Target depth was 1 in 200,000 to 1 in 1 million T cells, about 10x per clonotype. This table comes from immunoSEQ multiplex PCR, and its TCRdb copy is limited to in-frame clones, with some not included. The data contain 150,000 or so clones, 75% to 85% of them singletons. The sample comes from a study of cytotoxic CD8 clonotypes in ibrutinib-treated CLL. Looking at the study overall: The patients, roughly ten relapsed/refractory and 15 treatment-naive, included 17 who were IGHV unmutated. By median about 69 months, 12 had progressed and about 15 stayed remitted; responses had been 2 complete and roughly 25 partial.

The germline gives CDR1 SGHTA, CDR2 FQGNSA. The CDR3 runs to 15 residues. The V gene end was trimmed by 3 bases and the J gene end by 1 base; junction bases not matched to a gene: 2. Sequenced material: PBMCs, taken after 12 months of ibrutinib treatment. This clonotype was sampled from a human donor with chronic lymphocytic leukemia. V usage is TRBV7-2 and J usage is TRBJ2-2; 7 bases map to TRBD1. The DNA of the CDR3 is TGTGCCAGCAGCTTGAGACAGGGGAACACCGGGGAGCTGTTTTTT. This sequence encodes CASSLRQGNTGELFF.